These 29 T cell receptor beta chains were all obtained from the same sample, sequenced in a study of blood T cells in healthy people across ages. A sample-barcoded 5' primer and a J-beta primer mix were used in a second PCR of about 6 to 12 cycles. Via MiXCR, TCRdb re-called the 5' RACE reads, giving one row per CDR3 protein. There are 800,000 or so distinct CDR3 sequences in the sample; more than 35% occur only once, and over 15% lies in the top ten. Material: blood. The receptors come from an elderly man in good health.

Here the CDR3 reads CASSSEPRGPEGTNYGYTF. CDR3 bases: TGTGCCAGCAGTAGCGAACCCAGGGGGCCGGAGGGGACTAACTATGGCTACACCTTC. The rearrangement joins TRBV7-9 to TRBJ1-2; 8 bases are shared with TRBD1. This CDR3 spans 19 amino acids. V dropped 6 bases and J dropped 0; count of bases not matched to a gene: 18. The germline CDR1 and CDR2 sequences are SEHNR and FQNEAQ (reference sequence).

The chain is built from TRBV27 and TRBJ2-5; no firm D call. Germline V lookup: CDR1 MNHEY, CDR2 SMNVEV (reference sequence). The V gene lost 4 bases and the J gene lost 0 bases, with 9 bases spanning the gap. The CDR3 contains 14 residues. CDR3 protein: CASSSLIDQETQYF. The CDR3 coding sequence is TGTGCCAGCAGTTCCCTTATCGACCAAGAGACCCAGTACTTC.

With regard to this clonotype: Its ends do not fully match the called genes, so a read error is possible. The chain recombines TRBV12-3 or TRBV12-4 with TRBJ2-3, with D possibly being TRBD1 (5 bases). This CDR3 region has 14 residues. The CDR3: CASSLTGPTGTQYF. The CDR3 region has the DNA TGTGCCAGCAGTTTAACCGGACCAACAGGTACGCAGTATTTT.

CDR3 bases: TGTGCCAGCAGTGGACAGGGTTCTGGGAAATGGTTCTTC. This codes for CASSGQGSGKWFF. V and J are TRBV25-1 and TRBJ2-1; 7 positions agree with TRBD1. The germline V gene has CDR1 MGHDK and CDR2 SYGVNS. The trim removed 4 bases at V and 15 bases at J, leaving 12 bases unmatched. The CDR3 runs 13 residues.

This clonotype was found once. V and J are TRBV4-1 and TRBJ2-7; D call uncertain. Trimming cost V 0 bases and J 7 bases, with 10 bases left between them. The CDR3 covers 13 residues. Germline V gene data show CDR1 as MGHRA and CDR2 as YSYEKL. CDR3 region: CASSQEGNNEQYF. CDR3 DNA: TGCGCCAGCAGCCAAGAGGGGAACAATGAGCAGTACTTC.

About this clonotype itself: The junction shows a germline mismatch at one end, possibly a read error. This rearrangement joins TRBV25-1 to TRBJ1-2, with D uncertain. Germline lookup yields CDR1 MGHDK and CDR2 SYGVNS. CDR3 length: 13 residues. The CDR3 nucleotides are TGCGCCAGCAGTGAGCTAAAGGGATATGGCTACACCTTC. This gives the protein CASSELKGYGYTF.

This rearrangement joins TRBV7-2 to TRBJ2-7; either TRBD1 or TRBD2 may fit D (5 bases each). Trimming shortened V by 5 bases and J by 4 bases, and 12 bases separated the two germline ends. The germline CDR1 and CDR2 sequences are SGHTA and FQGNSA. The CDR3 loop spans 13 amino acids. The CDR3 DNA reads TGTGCCAGCAGCCCCCGTTGGGGGTACGAGCAGTACTTC. Translation gives CASSPRWGYEQYF.

The rearrangement uses TRBV5-1 and TRBJ2-3; possible D gene TRBD1, 6 bases. In germline, CDR1 is SGHRS, CDR2 YFSETQ. Trimming took 5 bases from V and 2 from J, leaving 12 bases between them. The CDR3 is 14 amino acids. CDR3 in DNA: TGCGCCAGCAGTACGGACAGCCCCACAGATACGCAGTATTTT. This sequence encodes CASSTDSPTDTQYF.

The chain links TRBV28 to TRBJ2-7; possibly TRBD1 or TRBD2 for D (6 bases each). The DNA end is a closer match to TRBJ2-5, so the J assignment may be wrong. This CDR3 comprises 12 residues. Germline V CDR1 and CDR2: MDHEN, SYDVKM. The CDR3 nucleotides read TGTGCCAGCAGTGGACGGGGGCAGACCCAGTACTTC. It codes for CASSGRGQTQYF.

This clonotype was detected a few times. J is TRBJ1-1 and V is TRBV4-1; 12 bases match TRBD1. The CDR3 sequence is 15 residues long. J lost 5 bases, V lost 4 bases, and 5 bases had no gene match. Germline V lookup: CDR1 MGHRA, CDR2 YSYEKL. The CDR3 region is CASSRDRGRATEAFF. The CDR3 bases are TGCGCCAGCAGCCGGGACAGGGGGCGAGCGACTGAAGCTTTCTTT.

As to this clonotype: A clone one base away is much larger, so this may be a read error. V gene TRBV29-1 combines with J gene TRBJ2-1; unclear D gene. Germline V gives CDR1 SQVTM, CDR2 ANQGSEA. This CDR3 is built from 15 residues. The CDR3 is CSVESGSPFFNKQFF. The CDR3 DNA follows: TGCAGCGTTGAATCGGGTAGCCCCTTCTTCAATAAGCAGTTCTTC.

The V call is TRBV19, the J call TRBJ2-5; D gene uncertain. The CDR3 is made up of 13 amino acids. Germline V lookup: CDR1 LNHDA, CDR2 SQIVND (reference sequence). Deletions cut 5 bases from V and 3 bases from J, with 10 bases between. In nucleotides, the CDR3 is TGTGCCAGTAGTCCAACTGGGGAAGAGACCCAGTACTTC. It codes for CASSPTGEETQYF.

This clonotype came up a few times. The chain employs TRBV29-1 and TRBJ2-6; D is ambiguous. With 4 bases removed from V and 4 bases from J, the gap between germline ends came to 5 bases. This CDR3 has 12 amino acids. Per germline, CDR1 SQVTM and CDR2 ANQGSEA. CDR3 amino acids: CSVGTGANVLTF. CDR3 nucleotide sequence: TGCAGCGTTGGAACGGGGGCCAACGTCCTGACTTTC.

The chain couples TRBV7-9 to TRBJ2-1; D unresolved. CDR3 length: 12 amino acids. Trimming removed 3 bases from V and 9 bases from J, with 9 bases in between. CDR1 is SEHNR, CDR2 FQNEAQ, per germline (reference sequence). The CDR3 is CASSFSTGEQFF. The CDR3, as DNA: TGTGCCAGCAGCTTCTCTACGGGTGAGCAGTTCTTC.

The chain uses TRBV12-3 or TRBV12-4 and TRBJ2-7; 7 bases are shared with TRBD1. The CDR3 has 14 amino acids. V lost 5 bases to trimming and J lost 2 bases; unmatched junction nucleotides: 6. The CDR3 protein is CASSTSQGAYEQYF. CDR3 bases: TGTGCCAGCAGTACCTCCCAGGGGGCCTACGAGCAGTACTTC.

The J gene is TRBJ1-1, the V gene TRBV20-1; 7 bases are shared with TRBD1. Trimming took 2 bases from V and 3 from J; bases not matched to a gene: 9. The germline V gene has CDR1 DFQATT and CDR2 SNEGSKA (reference sequence). CDR3 length: 15 residues. The CDR3 sequence is CSARQGVVTDTEAFF. The CDR3 coding sequence is TGCAGTGCTAGACAGGGGGTAGTTACGGACACTGAAGCTTTCTTT.

This clonotype was seen repeatedly, ten times or more. The chain has TRBV4-1 and TRBJ2-1; 7 nucleotides line up with TRBD2. The V gene end was trimmed by 1 base and the J gene end by 0 bases; junction bases not matched to a gene: 3. The germline V gene has CDR1 MGHRA and CDR2 YSYEKL. The CDR3 consists of 16 residues. CDR3 amino acids: CASSQGGGSSYNEQFF. The CDR3 DNA is TGCGCCAGCAGCCAAGGGGGGGGAAGCTCCTACAATGAGCAGTTCTTC.

This clonotype has only a few counts. The rearrangement links TRBV7-9 to TRBJ1-6; D perhaps matches TRBD1 (6 bases). Germline V gives CDR1 SEHNR, CDR2 FQNEAQ (reference sequence). Trimming took off 10 bases at V and 9 bases at J, with 28 bases between the two ends. The CDR3 sequence is 17 residues long. Written as DNA, the CDR3 is TGTGCCATCCCCGAGGGGGAAAACCCAGCCCTAAGTTCACCCCTCCACTTT. It yields the protein CAIPEGENPALSSPLHF.

This clonotype has more than one count but fewer than ten. CDR3 in DNA: TGTGCCAGCAGTCTCACGGGACCCATGGCCCAGTACTTC. It is translated as CASSLTGPMAQYF. The V call is TRBV12-3 or TRBV12-4, the J call TRBJ2-5; the D gene could be TRBD1 or TRBD2 (5 bases each). The V end lost 5 bases, the J end lost 9 bases, and 16 bases lay between the germline ends. CDR3 length equals 13 residues.

The V and J genes are TRBV7-9 and TRBJ2-3; D uncertain. This CDR3 is built from 14 residues. The V gene's germline CDR1 is SEHNR and CDR2 FQNEAQ (reference sequence). Trimming left V 2 bases short and J 6 bases short, with 12 bases between. CDR3 sequence reads: CASSLQAAVDTQYF. In DNA, the CDR3 is TGTGCCAGCAGCTTACAGGCCGCGGTGGATACGCAGTATTTT.

In its sample, this clonotype was seen a few times. The chain employs TRBV7-9 and TRBJ1-5; D uncertain. The germline V gene has CDR1 SEHNR and CDR2 FQNEAQ (reference sequence). The CDR3 is 12 amino acids. V lost 6 bases and J 7 bases, leaving 10 bases between the germline ends. The DNA of the CDR3 is TGTGCCAGCAGTTTTGAAGGGCAGCCCCAGCATTTT. Translation: CASSFEGQPQHF.

CDR3 nucleotide sequence: TGCAGTGCTAGAGATCCCCAGGGAAGGGTCGAAGAGCAGTACTTC. Translated, it gives CSARDPQGRVEEQYF. J is TRBJ2-4 and V is TRBV20-1, with D perhaps matching TRBD1 (5 bases). V shed 0 bases and J shed 13 bases, with 22 bases lying between them. The germline CDR1 and CDR2 sequences are DFQATT and SNEGSKA (reference sequence). The CDR3 totals 15 residues.

Comments on this clonotype: This could be a read error, since a much larger clone is one nucleotide away. The chain couples TRBV7-2 to TRBJ2-1; 10 bases line up with TRBD1. CDR1 is SGHTA and CDR2 is FQGNSA in the germline V gene. This CDR3 has 15 residues. CDR3 protein: CASSSDRGVYSEQFF. For the CDR3, the DNA is TGTGCCAGCAGCTCGGACAGGGGGGTCTACAGTGAGCAGTTCTTC.

The genes are TRBV5-6 and TRBJ1-4; 7 bases map to TRBD1. The ends lost 1 base at V and 4 bases at J; junction bases unmatched: 7. CDR1 and CDR2 from the germline V gene are SGHDT and YYEEEE. The CDR3 sequence is 16 residues long. This CDR3 reads CASSLTGTAFNEKLFF. In DNA form, the CDR3 reads TGTGCCAGCAGCTTGACCGGGACAGCTTTTAATGAAAAACTGTTTTTT.

The gene calls are TRBV20-1 and TRBJ2-5, with 11 bases aligning to TRBD2. The length of the CDR3 is 16 residues. Per germline, CDR1 DFQATT and CDR2 SNEGSKA (reference sequence). The junction had 8 bases not matched to a gene; V was cut back by 3 bases and J by 2 bases. The DNA for the CDR3 is TGCAGTGCTAGCACTAGCGGGAGTGGTTTTCAAGAGACCCAGTACTTC. Protein sequence: CSASTSGSGFQETQYF.

The chain carries TRBV20-1 and TRBJ2-1; 9 nucleotides match TRBD2. Losses at the gene ends were 3 bases for V and 5 bases for J; bases not matched to a gene: 8. The germline V gene encodes CDR1 DFQATT and CDR2 SNEGSKA (reference sequence). The CDR3 contains 15 residues. This CDR3 is CSASTSGRTNNEQFF. Here the CDR3 DNA reads TGCAGTGCTAGTACGAGCGGGAGGACCAACAATGAGCAGTTCTTC.

A remark on this clonotype: One end of the junction varies from germline; a read error may be responsible. The chain uses TRBV11-3 and TRBJ2-5; TRBD1 might be the D (6 bases). CDR3 size: 16 residues. Germline V lookup: CDR1 SGHNT, CDR2 YENEEA. The CDR3 nucleotides are TGTGCCGGCAGCTTAAAACAGGGAGTAATGTCGAAGACCCAGTACTTC. The encoded protein is CAGSLKQGVMSKTQYF.

This clonotype was observed a few times. This chain joins TRBV7-2 and TRBJ1-5; weak D call: TRBD1 (5 bases). V gave up 5 bases and J gave up 1 base, with 9 bases separating them. Germline CDR1 is SGHTA and CDR2 is FQGNSA. The CDR3 runs 14 residues. This CDR3 is CASSRGGSNQPQHF. The CDR3 DNA is TGTGCCAGCAGCCGCGGGGGGAGCAATCAGCCCCAGCATTTT.

The chain has TRBV9 and TRBJ2-1, with 8 bases identical to TRBD2. The CDR3 extends over 15 amino acids. The germline gives CDR1 SGDLS, CDR2 YYNGEE. V shed 4 bases and J 8 bases; nucleotides not matched to a gene: 11. CDR3 DNA: TGTGCCAGCAGCCCAGGGGACCAGCGGGAGTATGAGCAGTTCTTC. Residues: CASSPGDQREYEQFF. Variable domain in full (rest from reference TRBV9 and TRBJ2-1): DSGVTQTPKHLITATGQRVTLRCSPRSGDLSVYWYQQSLDQGLQFLIQYYNGEERAKGNILERFSAQQFPDLHSELNLSSLELGDSALYFCASSPGDQREYEQFFGPGTRLTVL.